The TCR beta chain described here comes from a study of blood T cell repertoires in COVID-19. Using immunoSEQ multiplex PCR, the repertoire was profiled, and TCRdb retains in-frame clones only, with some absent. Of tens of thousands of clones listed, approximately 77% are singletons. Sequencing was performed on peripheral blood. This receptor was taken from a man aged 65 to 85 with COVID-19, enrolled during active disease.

The CDR3 region is CASRGTGDEQYF. The CDR3 bases are TGTGCCAGCAGGGGGACAGGGGATGAGCAGTACTTC. This chain connects TRBV5-8 to TRBJ2-7, with 10 bases identical to TRBD1. Germline CDR1 SGHTS, CDR2 YDEGEE. The ends lost 5 bases at V and 7 bases at J; junction bases unmatched: 3. The CDR3 is 12 residues long.